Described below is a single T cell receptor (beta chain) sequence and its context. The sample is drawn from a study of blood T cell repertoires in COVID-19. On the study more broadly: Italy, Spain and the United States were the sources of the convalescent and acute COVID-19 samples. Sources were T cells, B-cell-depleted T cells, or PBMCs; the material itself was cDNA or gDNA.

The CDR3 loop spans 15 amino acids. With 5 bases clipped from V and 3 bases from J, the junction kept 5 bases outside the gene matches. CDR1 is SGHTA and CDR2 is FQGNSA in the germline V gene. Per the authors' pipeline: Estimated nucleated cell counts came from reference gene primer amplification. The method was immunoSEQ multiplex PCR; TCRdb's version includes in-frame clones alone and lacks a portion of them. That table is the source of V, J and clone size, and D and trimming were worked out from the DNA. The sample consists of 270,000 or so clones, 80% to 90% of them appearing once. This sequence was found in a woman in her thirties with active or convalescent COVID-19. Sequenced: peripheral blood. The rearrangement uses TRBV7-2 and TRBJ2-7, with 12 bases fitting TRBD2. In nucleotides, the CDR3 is TGTGCCAGCAGCAGGACTAGCGGGGCCCTCTACGAGCAGTACTTC. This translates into CASSRTSGALYEQYF.